A selection of T cell receptor beta chains follows, all from one sample in a study of spatial heterogeneity in lung cancer. TCRdb re-called the 5' RACE reads through MiXCR, storing one row per CDR3 protein. The repertoire includes roughly 40,000 distinct CDR3 sequences, almost 7% of them detected once, and 43% sits in the top ten. The source was PBMCs, collected at surgery. The receptors shown here come from a female donor with early-stage non-small cell lung cancer. Each CDR3 is given with its conserved first and last residue. D genes are given only for firm matches. Clone size is stated in some rows and not others, as once, few, many or a class when expanded.

j_gene | v_gene | abundance | d_gene | CDR3nt | CDR3aa
TRBJ2-3 | TRBV29-1 | - | - | TGCAGCGGGACCTGGGGGCCAGGTGGCACAGATACGCAGTATTTT | CSGTWGPGGTDTQYF
TRBJ2-7 | TRBV18 | - | - | TGTGCCAGCTCACAGCCGGACAGCTCCTACGAGCAGTACTTC | CASSQPDSSYEQYF
TRBJ2-3 | TRBV11-2 | many | - | TGTGCCAGCAGCCCCAACCCCGAGACAGATACGCAGTATTTT | CASSPNPETDTQYF
TRBJ2-2 | TRBV2 | few | - | TGTGCCAGCAGATCGGGGGATGTGAACACCGGGGAGCTGTTTTTT | CASRSGDVNTGELFF
TRBJ2-5 | TRBV7-2 | - | - | TGTGCCAGCTCTCGAGGGGGGGCGGAGACCCAGTACTTC | CASSRGGAETQYF
TRBJ1-2 | TRBV28 | many | - | TGTGCCAGCATCTTTACCGGGACTCCGCGCCAGGGTGGCTACACCTTC | CASIFTGTPRQGGYTF
TRBJ2-7 | TRBV6-2/TRBV6-3 | - | TRBD2 | TGTGCCAGCAGTTACTCCTTAGCGGGGGGCTACGAGCAGTACTTC | CASSYSLAGGYEQYF
TRBJ2-1 | TRBV7-9 | few | - | TGTGCCAGCAGCTTAGGCGGGGCGGGAAACAATGAGCAGTTCTTC | CASSLGGAGNNEQFF
TRBJ2-3 | TRBV15 | many | - | TGTGCCACCAGCAGCCAGGGAAGAGGGACAGATACGCAGTATTTT | CATSSQGRGTDTQYF
TRBJ2-7 | TRBV20-1 | many | - | TGCAGTGCTAGTCCCGGGTACGGCGAGCAGTACTTC | CSASPGYGEQYF
TRBJ2-5 | TRBV29-1 | many | - | TGCAGCGTTGATAAGGTCGGAGAGACCCAGTACTTC | CSVDKVGETQYF
TRBJ2-5 | TRBV7-2 | - | TRBD1 | TGTGCCAGCAGCTTGCAAACAGGGGGACAAGAGACCCAGTACTTC | CASSLQTGGQETQYF
TRBJ2-7 | TRBV7-9 | - | - | TGTGCCAGCAGCTTATATCTGGGGAGTGAGCAGTACTTC | CASSLYLGSEQYF
TRBJ2-4 | TRBV10-3 | many | - | TGTGCCATCAGTGAGGTTCTAGCCAAAAACATTCAGTACTTC | CAISEVLAKNIQYF
TRBJ1-1 | TRBV4-1 | once | - | TGCGCCAGCAGCCAAGAGGGGGCAATGAACACTGAAGCTTTCTTT | CASSQEGAMNTEAFF
TRBJ2-3 | TRBV29-1 | - | - | TGCAGCGTTGAAGACATCTCCCCGGACACAGATACGCAGTATTTT | CSVEDISPDTDTQYF
TRBJ2-7 | TRBV10-3 | few | TRBD1 | TGTGCCATCAGTTTAAGCCTCGGGACAGGGAGCTCCTACGAGCAGTACTTC | CAISLSLGTGSSYEQYF
TRBJ1-1 | TRBV18 | many | - | TGTGCCAGCTCACTACAGGCCCTGGACACTGAAGCTTTCTTT | CASSLQALDTEAFF
TRBJ2-2 | TRBV12-3/TRBV12-4 | many | TRBD1 | TGTGCCAGCAGTCGGGACAGGGCCCCCACCGGGGAGCTGTTTTTT | CASSRDRAPTGELFF
TRBJ2-5 | TRBV7-2 | many | - | TGTGCCAGCAGCTTCCTAGGCAGGGCGCCTCAAGAGACCCAGTACTTC | CASSFLGRAPQETQYF
TRBJ1-2 | TRBV29-1 | - | - | TGCAGCGCGTGGTCCCCCACTAACTATGGCTACACCTTC | CSAWSPTNYGYTF
TRBJ2-7 | TRBV7-2 | few | TRBD1 | TGTGCCAGCAGTAGCCGCGACAGGGGTGCCTACGAGCAGTACTTC | CASSSRDRGAYEQYF
TRBJ2-3 | TRBV12-3/TRBV12-4 | many | TRBD1 | TGTGCCAGCAGCGGAGGACAGGGGCAAGATACGCAGTATTTT | CASSGGQGQDTQYF
TRBJ2-3 | TRBV9 | many | - | TGTGCCAGCAGCCCCCGGACCGAGGCAGATACGCAGTATTTT | CASSPRTEADTQYF
TRBJ2-1 | TRBV3-1 | - | - | TGTGCCAGCAGCCCCAGGAGACCGAAAGCCTACAATGAGCAGTTCTTC | CASSPRRPKAYNEQFF